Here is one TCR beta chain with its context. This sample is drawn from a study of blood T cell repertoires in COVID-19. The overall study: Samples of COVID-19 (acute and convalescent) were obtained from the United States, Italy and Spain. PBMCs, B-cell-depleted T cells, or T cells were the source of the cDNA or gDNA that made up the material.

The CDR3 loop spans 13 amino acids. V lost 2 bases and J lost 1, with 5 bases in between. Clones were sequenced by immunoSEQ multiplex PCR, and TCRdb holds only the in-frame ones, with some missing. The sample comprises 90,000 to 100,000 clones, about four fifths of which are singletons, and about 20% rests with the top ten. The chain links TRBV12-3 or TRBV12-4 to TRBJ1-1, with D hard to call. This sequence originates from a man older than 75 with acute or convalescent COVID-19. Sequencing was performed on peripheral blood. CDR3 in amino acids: CASSLRQNTEAFF. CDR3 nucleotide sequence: TGTGCCAGCAGTTTACGACAGAACACTGAAGCTTTCTTT.